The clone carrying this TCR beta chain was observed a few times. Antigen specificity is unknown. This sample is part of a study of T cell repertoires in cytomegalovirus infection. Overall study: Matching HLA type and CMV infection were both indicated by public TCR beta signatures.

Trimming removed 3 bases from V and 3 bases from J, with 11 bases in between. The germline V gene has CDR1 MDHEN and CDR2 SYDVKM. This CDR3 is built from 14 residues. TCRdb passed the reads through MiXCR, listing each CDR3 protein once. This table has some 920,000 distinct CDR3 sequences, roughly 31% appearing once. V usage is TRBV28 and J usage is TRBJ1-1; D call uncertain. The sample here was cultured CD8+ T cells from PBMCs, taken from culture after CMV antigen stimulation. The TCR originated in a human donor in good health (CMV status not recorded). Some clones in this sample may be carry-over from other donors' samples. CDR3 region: CASSFRARDTEAFF. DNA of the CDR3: TGTGCCAGCAGTTTTAGAGCCCGGGACACTGAAGCTTTCTTT.